This T cell receptor (beta chain) derives from a study of blood T cell repertoires in COVID-19. Study-wide background: Some COVID-19 samples were acute and others convalescent; all came from the United States, Italy and Spain. Sample material is recorded as cDNA or gDNA derived from T cells, B-cell-depleted T cells, or PBMCs.

Original processing methods: Estimation of nucleated cell counts relied on the amplification of reference gene primers. Profiling relied on immunoSEQ multiplex PCR, and the TCRdb table lists in-frame clones only, not all of them. Clone size and V and J calls were adopted from that table, with D and trimming inferred from the DNA. The sample consists of roughly 49,000 clones, roughly 84% of them appearing once. This clonotype was obtained from a man aged 50 to 59 with acute or convalescent COVID-19. Material for sequencing was peripheral blood.

The CDR3 bases are TGTGCCACCTTCCATCAGACAGGGGGCATATCAAATGGCTACACCTTC. Protein: CATFHQTGGISNGYTF. This chain connects TRBV6-6 to TRBJ1-2; 10 bases match TRBD1. The V and J ends lost 10 bases and 6 bases, in that order; junction bases with no gene match: 17. This CDR3 has 16 amino acids. The germline CDR1 and CDR2 sequences are MNHNY and SVGAGI (reference sequence).